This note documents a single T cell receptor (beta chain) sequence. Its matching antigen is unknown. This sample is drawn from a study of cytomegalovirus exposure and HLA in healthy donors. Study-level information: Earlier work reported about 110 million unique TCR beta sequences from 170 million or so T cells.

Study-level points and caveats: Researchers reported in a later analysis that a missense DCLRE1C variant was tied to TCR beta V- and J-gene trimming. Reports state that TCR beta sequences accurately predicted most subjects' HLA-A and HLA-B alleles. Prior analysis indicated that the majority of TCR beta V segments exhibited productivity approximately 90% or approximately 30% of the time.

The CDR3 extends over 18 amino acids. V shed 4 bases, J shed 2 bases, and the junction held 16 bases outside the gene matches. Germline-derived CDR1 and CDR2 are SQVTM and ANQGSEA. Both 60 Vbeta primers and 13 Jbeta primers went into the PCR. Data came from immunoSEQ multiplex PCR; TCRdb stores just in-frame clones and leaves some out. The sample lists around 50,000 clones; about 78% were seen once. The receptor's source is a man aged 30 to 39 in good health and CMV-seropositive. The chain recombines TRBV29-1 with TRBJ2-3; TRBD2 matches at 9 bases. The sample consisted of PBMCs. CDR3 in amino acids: CSVVMFSGGPGFTDTQYF. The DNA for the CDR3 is TGCAGCGTTGTGATGTTTAGCGGGGGCCCGGGGTTCACAGATACGCAGTATTTT.